This TCR beta chain was retrieved from a study of vaccination and CD4 T cells after COVID-19. At the level of the study: With a range of 35 to 161, the median interval from diagnosis to drawing post-COVID samples was around 100 days. Overlapping SARS-CoV-2, HCoV-NL63, HCoV-OC43 and HCoV-229E spike peptides were used to stimulate cells. Study-level results: Median SARS-CoV-2-reactive clonotype numbers went from roughly 21 to 40; this increase was not significant.

Described treatment: roughly ten-day PBMC culture with coronavirus spike peptide pools or control peptides (ViraFEST assay). A note on this clonotype: Its specificity is not known.

Cultured CD4+ T cell DNA was sequenced using the Oncomine TCR Beta short-read assay. TCRdb called the PCR reads again in MiXCR, with one record for every CDR3 protein. This table holds about 15,000 distinct CDR3 sequences, 25% to 35% found once. The CDR3 consists of 14 residues. Germline V gene lookup returns CDR1 KGHSH and CDR2 LQKENI. V was pared by 4 bases and J by 8 bases, with 17 bases between. The chain joins TRBV18 to TRBJ1-2; possible D gene TRBD1, 5 bases. The source material was cultured CD4+ T cells from blood. The sequence was obtained from a human donor with COVID-19. The CDR3 bases are TGTGCCAGCTCACAATCCGGGACCCAACGGGGCTACACCTTC. It translates to CASSQSGTQRGYTF.